This is a list of T cell receptor beta chains from one sample in a study of shared clonotypes between healthy human individuals. Clones were sequenced by immunoSEQ multiplex PCR, and TCRdb holds only the in-frame ones, with some missing. Seen here are over 850,000 clones, around 82% observed once, and the top ten hold roughly 0.62%. Sequencing was done on a sample of memory CD4+ T cells from PBMCs. These receptor sequences come from a man younger than 35 in good health. Some clones in this sample may be carry-over from other donors' samples. CDR3s include the opening cysteine and the closing phenylalanine or tryptophan.

J gene: TRBJ2-1; V gene: TRBV5-4; CDR3 protein: CASSRGLADYEQFF
J gene: TRBJ1-4; V gene: TRBV27; CDR3 protein: CASRVLGRGDEKLFF
J gene: TRBJ1-1; V gene: TRBV6-5; CDR3 protein: CASSYSGGYANTEAFF
J gene: TRBJ2-3; V gene: TRBV6-5; CDR3 protein: CASRPSGKSTDTQYF
J gene: TRBJ2-1; V gene: TRBV7-3; CDR3 protein: CASSYLAGGPNEQFF
J gene: TRBJ2-1; V gene: TRBV7-9; CDR3 protein: CASSFGQGAPYNEQFF
J gene: TRBJ1-4; V gene: TRBV5-8; CDR3 protein: CASSSADEKLFF
J gene: TRBJ2-1; V gene: TRBV5-1; CDR3 protein: CASSMGAGSYNEQFF
J gene: TRBJ2-5; V gene: TRBV6-1; CDR3 protein: CASSNNRAQETQYF
J gene: TRBJ2-2; V gene: TRBV7-9; CDR3 protein: CASGSGRANTGELFF
J gene: TRBJ2-6; V gene: TRBV18; CDR3 protein: CASSPMGSGANVLTF
J gene: TRBJ2-5; V gene: TRBV10-3; CDR3 protein: CAISELSFQETQYF
J gene: TRBJ2-5; V gene: TRBV9; CDR3 protein: CASSLGLAGGLVYETQYF
J gene: TRBJ1-3; V gene: TRBV9; CDR3 protein: CASSLGYSSGNTIYF
J gene: TRBJ2-7; V gene: TRBV9; CDR3 protein: CASSVKAGASGSFEQYF
J gene: TRBJ2-7; V gene: TRBV28; CDR3 protein: CATSTGLAEPSGQYF
J gene: TRBJ2-7; V gene: TRBV28; CDR3 protein: CASTHQGFRPEQYF
J gene: TRBJ2-7; V gene: TRBV7-2; CDR3 protein: CASSLLTSGFYEQYF
J gene: TRBJ2-1; V gene: TRBV7-2; CDR3 protein: CASSLALWGAGNEQFF
J gene: TRBJ2-7; V gene: TRBV11-2; CDR3 protein: CASRVPGQASYEQYF
J gene: TRBJ1-5; V gene: TRBV6-1; CDR3 protein: CASSDGGRANSNQPQHF
J gene: TRBJ2-7; V gene: TRBV7-8; CDR3 protein: CASSLGTAPYEQYF
J gene: -; V gene: TRBV4-1; CDR3 protein: CASSQGVTQGASPYEQYF
J gene: TRBJ2-7; V gene: TRBV19; CDR3 protein: CASSMKPSGNHEQYF
J gene: TRBJ2-1; V gene: TRBV6-5; CDR3 protein: CASTLTSGTYNEQFF
J gene: TRBJ1-3; V gene: TRBV9; CDR3 protein: CASSVAGPYNTIYF
J gene: TRBJ2-7; V gene: TRBV2; CDR3 protein: CASSEVGISSEQYF
J gene: TRBJ1-1; V gene: TRBV7-3; CDR3 protein: CASSPQLNTEAFF
J gene: TRBJ2-6; V gene: TRBV7-2; CDR3 protein: CASSQGGAGANVLTF
J gene: TRBJ1-2; V gene: TRBV15; CDR3 protein: CATSRGGQGHGYTF
J gene: TRBJ1-5; V gene: TRBV2; CDR3 protein: CASSDSDGGDQPQHF